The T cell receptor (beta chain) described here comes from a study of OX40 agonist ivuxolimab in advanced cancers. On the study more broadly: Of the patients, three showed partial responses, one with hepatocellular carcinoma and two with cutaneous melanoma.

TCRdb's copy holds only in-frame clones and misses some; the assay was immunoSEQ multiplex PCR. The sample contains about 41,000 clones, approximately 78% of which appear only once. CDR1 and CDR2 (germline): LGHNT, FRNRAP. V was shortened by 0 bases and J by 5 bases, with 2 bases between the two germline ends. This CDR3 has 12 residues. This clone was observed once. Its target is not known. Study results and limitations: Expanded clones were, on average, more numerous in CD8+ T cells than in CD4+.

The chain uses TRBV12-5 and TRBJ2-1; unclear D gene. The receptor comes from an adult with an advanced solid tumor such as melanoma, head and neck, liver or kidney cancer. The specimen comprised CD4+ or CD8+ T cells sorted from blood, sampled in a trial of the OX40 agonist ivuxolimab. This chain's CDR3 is CASGLVDNEQFF. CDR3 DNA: TGTGCTAGTGGTTTGGTTGACAATGAGCAGTTCTTC.